These 6 T cell receptor beta chains were all obtained from the same sample, sequenced in a study of blood T cell repertoires in COVID-19 (dated by TCRdb to between 2020 and 2021). The library was made by the immunoSEQ multiplex PCR assay. Sourced from immuneACCESS, this table was stored by TCRdb with only in-frame sequences that have V and J called. A share of the clones is absent; for the studies checked, an unresolved V gene accounts for under half, and the remainder has no known explanation. The sample table holds 200,000 to 250,000 clones, of which around 86% were seen once. Roughly 3.4% of the sample comes from the top ten. The sequenced material came from PBMCs or T cells enriched from blood (not recorded which). The receptors here all came from a woman in her thirties or forties with acute COVID-19.

The rearrangement links TRBV14 to TRBJ2-2, with a possible D match to TRBD2 (6 bases). Trimming took 4 bases from V and 0 from J, leaving 15 bases between them. Germline V gene lookup returns CDR1 SGHDN and CDR2 FVKESK. The CDR3 extends over 17 amino acids. The CDR3 DNA reads TGTGCCAGCAGCCCCCGGGACTTCTCCGCGAACACCGGGGAGCTGTTTTTT. Translating gives CASSPRDFSANTGELFF. Full variable domain (outside the CDR3, taken from reference TRBV14 and TRBJ2-2): EAGVTQFPSHSVIEKGQTVTLRCDPISGHDNLYWYRRVMGKEIKFLLHFVKESKQDESGMPNNRFLAERTGGTYSTLKVQPAELEDSGVYFCASSPRDFSANTGELFFGEGSRLTVL.

The chain couples TRBV11-3 to TRBJ1-2; D gene uncertain. Germline CDR1 is SGHNT and CDR2 is YENEEA. The CDR3 spans 11 residues. Trimming took off 6 bases at V and 5 bases at J, with 7 bases between the two ends. The CDR3 bases are TGTGCCAGCAGGGCCTTGTATGGCTACACCTTC. Residues: CASRALYGYTF.

The chain has TRBV5-1 and TRBJ1-1, with D perhaps matching TRBD1 (6 bases). In germline, CDR1 is SGHRS, CDR2 YFSETQ. V lost 6 bases, J lost 1 base, and 13 bases lay in between. The CDR3 is 14 amino acids. The CDR3 protein is CASTRTTGNTEAFF. The CDR3, as DNA: TGCGCCAGCACCAGAACGACAGGGAACACTGAAGCTTTCTTT.

The chain uses TRBV7-2 and TRBJ1-1, with D tentatively TRBD1 (5 bases). The CDR3 has 13 amino acids. The germline CDR1 and CDR2 sequences are SGHTA and FQGNSA. V dropped 2 bases and J dropped 8 bases, with 12 bases sitting between them. The CDR3 nucleotides read TGTGCCAGCAGCTTAATGGAGCGGGGGGAAGCTTTCTTT. Residues: CASSLMERGEAFF.

This clone has just one count. The chain joins TRBV5-1 to TRBJ1-1, with D unclear. This CDR3 contains 13 residues. Germline CDR1 SGHRS, CDR2 YFSETQ. V was clipped by 0 bases and J by 7 bases, with 10 bases between them. The CDR3 spells CASSLDRRVEAFF. The CDR3 coding sequence is TGCGCCAGCAGCTTGGACCGTCGGGTTGAAGCTTTCTTT.

The chain combines TRBV7-3 with TRBJ2-5, with D possibly being TRBD1 (5 bases). Trimming cost V 2 bases and J 8 bases, with 12 bases left between them. CDR3 length: 13 residues. Germline loops: CDR1 SGHTA, CDR2 FQGTGA. The CDR3 DNA reads as TGTGCCAGCAGCTTAGACAAAGGGGTTACCCAGTACTTC. Translation gives CASSLDKGVTQYF.